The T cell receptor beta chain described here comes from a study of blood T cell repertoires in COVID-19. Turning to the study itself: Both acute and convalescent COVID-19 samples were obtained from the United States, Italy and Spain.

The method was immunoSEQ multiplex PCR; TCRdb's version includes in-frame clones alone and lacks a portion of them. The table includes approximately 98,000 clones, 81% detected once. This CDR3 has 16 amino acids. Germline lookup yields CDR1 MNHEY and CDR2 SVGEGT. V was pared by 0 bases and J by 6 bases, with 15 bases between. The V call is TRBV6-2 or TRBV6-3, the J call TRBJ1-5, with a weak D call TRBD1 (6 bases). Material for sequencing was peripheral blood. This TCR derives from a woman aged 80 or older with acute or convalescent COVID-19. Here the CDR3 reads CASSYSIRGGGQPQHF. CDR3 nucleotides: TGTGCCAGCAGTTACTCGATCAGGGGCGGCGGTCAGCCCCAGCATTTT.